This T cell receptor beta chain was recorded in a study of T cells after posttransplantation cyclophosphamide. General study results and limits: Skin or GI-infiltrating T cells shared few TRB sequences with blood. Recipient CMV seropositivity and CMV reactivation strongly tracked TRB clonality. Later post-transplant blood repertoires were often dominated by donor CD8+ memory clones.

Treatment was busulfan-fludarabine conditioning, a marrow graft, and cyclophosphamide on days +3 and +4. The length of the CDR3 is 15 residues. Germline values: CDR1 LNHDA, CDR2 SQIVND (reference sequence). Trimming at V came to 4 bases and at J to 6 bases, leaving 8 bases not matched to a gene. By proportion, this clone is medium-sized (0.01 to 0.1%). Antigen specificity is unknown. Only in-frame clones appear in the TCRdb table, and some are missing; sequencing was by immunoSEQ multiplex PCR. The sample contains 20,000 to 25,000 clones, none of them singletons. The source was PBMCs, collected after allogeneic stem cell transplant with posttransplant cyclophosphamide. The V and J genes are TRBV19 and TRBJ2-1; 8 bases fit TRBD2. This sequence originates from a male patient younger than 30 who received an allogeneic stem cell transplant from a related donor, was CMV-positive, and had no GVHD. Some T cells here may be from the graft donor. The CDR3 here is CASSRGAGVSNEQFF. The CDR3 DNA is TGTGCCAGTAGTAGAGGAGCGGGAGTGAGCAATGAGCAGTTCTTC. Combining the CDR3 with reference TRBV19 and TRBJ2-1 gives the whole variable domain DGGITQSPKYLFRKEGQNVTLSCEQNLNHDAMYWYRQDPGQGLRLIYYSQIVNDFQKGDIAEGYSVSREKKESFPLTVTSAQKNPTAFYLCASSRGAGVSNEQFFGPGTRLTVL.